Shown below are 31 T cell receptor beta chains from a single sample sequenced in a study of CD8+CD57+ T cells in acquired aplastic anemia. Researchers used genomic DNA as the template to profile TCR beta VDJ and CDR3. TCRdb used MiXCR to reprocess the reads, holding one entry per CDR3 protein. The sample lists about 190,000 distinct CDR3 sequences; approximately 49% were seen once. The sequencing input was sorted CD4+, CD8+, or CD8+CD57+ T cells (not recorded which) from PBMCs. Receptor source: a human donor in good health, serving as a control.

This clonotype was detected a few times. One junction end disagrees with the germline gene, perhaps due to a read error. The chain is built from TRBV14 and TRBJ2-1; 13 bases match TRBD2. The CDR3 runs to 19 residues. Germline lookup yields CDR1 SGHDN and CDR2 FVKESK. CDR3 in DNA: TGTGCCAGCAGCCAAAGGAACCCCGGACTAGCGGGGGCTAACAATGAGCAGCTCTTC. As protein: CASSQRNPGLAGANNEQLF. Full variable domain (missing parts from reference TRBV14 and TRBJ2-1): EAGVTQFPSHSVIEKGQTVTLRCDPISGHDNLYWYRRVMGKEIKFLLHFVKESKQDESGMPNNRFLAERTGGTYSTLKVQPAELEDSGVYFCASSQRNPGLAGANNEQLFGPGTRLTVL.

The chain has TRBV2 and TRBJ2-7, with 10 bases fitting TRBD1. Germline V CDR1 and CDR2: SNHLY, FYNNEI. The trim removed 8 bases at V and 2 bases at J, leaving 9 bases unmatched. This CDR3 spans 15 amino acids. The CDR3 here is CASRTLDRGAYEQYF. The CDR3 nucleotides are TGTGCCAGCCGTACTTTGGACAGGGGGGCCTACGAGCAGTACTTC. Variable domain in full (rest from reference TRBV2 and TRBJ2-7): EPEVTQTPSHQVTQMGQEVILRCVPISNHLYFYWYRQILGQKVEFLVSFYNNEISEKSEIFDDQFSVERPDGSNFTLKIRSTKLEDSAMYFCASRTLDRGAYEQYFGPGTRLTVT.

This clonotype was found once. The genes are TRBV10-3 and TRBJ2-3, with 7 bases fitting TRBD2. The V segment lost 10 bases and the J segment 2 bases; nucleotides outside the gene matches: 9. Looked up from germline, CDR1 is ENHRY and CDR2 is SYGVKD. The CDR3 runs 14 residues. The CDR3 coding sequence is TGTGCCAGCAGCGGGGCTAGCGTCACAGATACGCAGTATTTT. Translated, it gives CASSGASVTDTQYF.

This clonotype was observed many times. V usage is TRBV5-8 and J usage is TRBJ1-1, with a tentative D call TRBD1 (6 bases). The germline V gene has CDR1 SGHTS and CDR2 YDEGEE. CDR3 length: 13 amino acids. Trimming stripped 0 bases from V and 6 bases from J, with 9 bases between. For the CDR3, the DNA is TGTGCCAGCAGCTTGGACAGGGATCCTGAAGCTTTCTTT. Protein product: CASSLDRDPEAFF.

Details on this clonotype: A much bigger clone sits one base away, suggesting this may be a read error. The chain is built from TRBV7-3 and TRBJ2-2; unclear D gene. CDR1 is SGHTA and CDR2 is FQGTGA in the germline V gene. The CDR3 is 14 residues long. The CDR3 is CASGLIGNPGELFF. The CDR3 DNA sequence: TGTGCCAGCGGCTTAATTGGTAACCCCGGGGAGCTGTTTTTT.

At least ten counts were recorded for this clonotype. J is TRBJ2-4 and V is TRBV2; 8 nucleotides align to TRBD2. Per the germline V gene, CDR1 is SNHLY and CDR2 is FYNNEI. This CDR3 has 22 amino acids. The V and J ends lost 4 bases and 0 bases, in that order; junction bases with no gene match: 23. CDR3 protein: CASSVPGGSVSGLGLAKNIQYF. In nucleotides, the CDR3 is TGTGCCAGCAGTGTCCCGGGGGGGTCGGTCTCCGGACTAGGCCTAGCCAAAAACATTCAGTACTTC. Supplemented by reference TRBV2 and TRBJ2-4, the full variable domain reads EPEVTQTPSHQVTQMGQEVILRCVPISNHLYFYWYRQILGQKVEFLVSFYNNEISEKSEIFDDQFSVERPDGSNFTLKIRSTKLEDSAMYFCASSVPGGSVSGLGLAKNIQYFGAGTRLSVL.

This clonotype was detected only a few times. V usage is TRBV15 and J usage is TRBJ1-5; a possible D gene is TRBD1 (5 bases). Germline CDR1 LNHNV, CDR2 YYDKDF (reference sequence). The CDR3 length is 15 residues. V shed 2 bases and J shed 2 bases, with 10 bases lying between them. CDR3 in amino acids: CATSRLLRGNQPQHF. The CDR3 DNA sequence: TGTGCCACCAGCAGACTACTCAGGGGCAATCAGCCCCAGCATTTT.

This clonotype was counted at least ten times. This chain connects TRBV6-2 or TRBV6-3 to TRBJ1-2; no definite D call. The ends were cut back, 4 bases at V and 7 bases at J, with 7 bases in the middle. The length of the CDR3 is 11 residues. CDR1 is MNHEY and CDR2 is SVGEGT in the germline V gene. The CDR3 nucleotides are TGTGCCAGCAGTTCTACGGGTGGCTACACCTTC. This codes for CASSSTGGYTF.

In its sample, this clonotype was seen many times. CDR3 residues: CASSVGEGGSSGNTIYF. The CDR3 DNA sequence: TGTGCCAGCAGCGTAGGTGAGGGGGGAAGCTCTGGAAACACCATATATTTT. This sequence joins TRBV9 and TRBJ1-3; D perhaps matches TRBD1 (6 bases). V lost 0 bases and J 0 bases, leaving 13 bases between the germline ends. The CDR3 runs to 17 residues. Germline V CDR1 and CDR2: SGDLS, YYNGEE.

In its sample, this clonotype was seen a few times. The chain employs TRBV10-2 and TRBJ2-7; TRBD1 matches at 8 bases. V was clipped by 7 bases and J by 3 bases; unmatched bases: 8. From germline, CDR1 is WSHSY and CDR2 SAAADI. This CDR3 is 14 amino acids long. Here the CDR3 reads CASNTGQGFYEQYF. The DNA of the CDR3 is TGCGCCAGCAACACTGGACAGGGTTTCTACGAGCAGTACTTC.

J is TRBJ2-7 and V is TRBV7-6; 7 bases line up with TRBD1. Trimming took 6 bases from V and 3 from J; bases not matched to a gene: 8. This CDR3 has 14 amino acids. Looked up from germline, CDR1 is SGHVS and CDR2 is FNYEAQ. In DNA, the CDR3 is TGTGCCAGCAGATCAGGGACAGCCAACTACGAGCAGTACTTC. Translating gives CASRSGTANYEQYF. Complete variable domain (other parts from reference TRBV7-6 and TRBJ2-7): GAGVSQSPRYKVTKRGQDVALRCDPISGHVSLYWYRQALGQGPEFLTYFNYEAQQDKSGLPNDRFSAERPEGSISTLTIQRTEQRDSAMYRCASRSGTANYEQYFGPGTRLTVT.

This clonotype was recorded only once. The chain carries TRBV7-3 and TRBJ2-2; 9 bases are a match to TRBD2. CDR3 length: 14 residues. The V and J ends lost 3 bases and 4 bases, in that order; junction bases with no gene match: 0. Germline V gene data show CDR1 as SGHTA and CDR2 as FQGTGA. The CDR3 DNA sequence: TGTGCCAGCAGCTTTAGCGGGAGCACCGGGGAGCTGTTTTTT. It is translated as CASSFSGSTGELFF.

This clonotype was seen more than once but under ten times. The chain couples TRBV15 to TRBJ2-3; 13 positions match TRBD2. In germline, CDR1 is LNHNV, CDR2 YYDKDF (reference sequence). V trimming: 3 bases; J trimming: 6 bases; junction bases outside the gene matches: 9. This CDR3 spans 17 amino acids. CDR3 amino acids: CATSSSTGTSGTDTQYF. The CDR3 bases are TGTGCCACCAGCAGTTCGACCGGGACTAGCGGGACTGATACGCAGTATTTT.

The chain is built from TRBV10-1 and TRBJ2-1; possibly TRBD2 for D (6 bases). Trimming stripped 2 bases from V and 10 bases from J, with 18 bases between. In germline, CDR1 is WNHNN, CDR2 SYGVQD (reference sequence). CDR3 length: 15 residues. CDR3 sequence reads: CASSEGGTSLMEQFF. In nucleotides, the CDR3 is TGCGCCAGCAGTGAGGGCGGGACCAGTCTCATGGAGCAGTTCTTC.

Details on this clonotype: A single base separates this from a much larger clone, so it may be a read error. The chain joins TRBV20-1 to TRBJ2-7, with TRBD2 identical over 11 bases. With V trimmed by 4 bases and J by 4 bases, 12 bases remained unmatched. The germline V gene has CDR1 DFQATT and CDR2 SNEGSKA (reference sequence). The CDR3 extends over 16 amino acids. The chain's CDR3 is CSATRLAGTKAYEQYF. The DNA of the CDR3 is TGCAGTGCTACTCGACTAGCGGGGACAAAGGCGTACGAGCAGTACTTC.

The rearrangement links TRBV2 to TRBJ2-5, with D possibly being TRBD1 or TRBD2 (5 bases each). The CDR3 runs 15 residues. Trimming pared 1 base from V and 2 bases from J, leaving 11 bases between. CDR1 is SNHLY and CDR2 is FYNNEI in the germline V gene. The DNA for the CDR3 is TGTGCCAGCAGTGAAGGGGGGATGGGGCAAGAGACCCAGTACTTC. Its translation: CASSEGGMGQETQYF.

The V call is TRBV11-2, the J call TRBJ1-6; weak D call: TRBD1 (5 bases). The germline V and J ends were trimmed by 3 bases and 5 bases, with 14 bases remaining between them. This CDR3 has 16 residues. Germline V CDR1 and CDR2: SGHAT, FQNNGV. DNA for the CDR3: TGTGCCAGCAGCTTCCCACTGGGACTGAATAATTCACCCCTCCACTTT. This codes for CASSFPLGLNNSPLHF.

The gene calls are TRBV30 and TRBJ2-1, with D hard to call. CDR3 length equals 11 residues. Trimming took 0 bases from V and 6 from J, leaving 3 bases between them. From germline, CDR1 is GTSNPN and CDR2 SVGIG (reference sequence). The CDR3 sequence is CAWSVINEQFF. The CDR3 bases are TGTGCCTGGAGTGTAATCAATGAGCAGTTCTTC.

The J gene is TRBJ2-2, the V gene TRBV20-1, with 8 bases aligning to TRBD2. V lost 2 bases and J lost 1; bases outside the gene matches: 3. This CDR3 is 15 amino acids long. The V gene's germline CDR1 is DFQATT and CDR2 SNEGSKA (reference sequence). CDR3 protein: CSARPSGGNTGELFF. The CDR3 DNA reads as TGCAGTGCTAGACCGAGCGGGGGGAACACCGGGGAGCTGTTTTTT.

The rearrangement joins TRBV24-1 to TRBJ1-3; D is unclear. V gave up 0 bases and J gave up 5 bases, with 7 bases separating them. CDR3 length equals 14 residues. The germline V gene has CDR1 KGHDR and CDR2 SFDVKD. CDR3 sequence reads: CATSDLGDRNTIYF. In DNA form, the CDR3 reads TGTGCCACCAGTGATTTGGGGGATAGAAACACCATATATTTT.

The chain links TRBV19 to TRBJ1-2; TRBD1 matches 9 bases. Germline V lookup: CDR1 LNHDA, CDR2 SQIVND (reference sequence). The CDR3 length is 13 residues. Germline trimming cut 10 bases from V and 7 bases from J; bases unmatched to any gene: 10. The CDR3 sequence: CATATGGRVGYTF. CDR3 in DNA: TGTGCCACCGCGACAGGGGGACGGGTTGGCTACACCTTC.

The table lists this clonotype with many counts. The chain links TRBV7-2 to TRBJ2-1; D possibly corresponds to TRBD2 (7 bases). CDR1 SGHTA and CDR2 FQGNSA come from the germline V gene. CDR3 length: 15 residues. V was clipped by 1 base and J by 9 bases, with 16 bases between them. The CDR3 DNA is TGTGCCAGCAGCTTAGAGAGGGGGGGGGCCAGTGAGCAGTTCTTC. This encodes CASSLERGGASEQFF.

This clonotype occurred a few times. This chain uses TRBV28 with TRBJ2-7; a possible D gene is TRBD1 (6 bases). CDR3 length: 13 residues. Germline values: CDR1 MDHEN, CDR2 SYDVKM. V dropped 2 bases and J dropped 3 bases, with 8 bases sitting between them. The CDR3 protein is CASSLRQDYEQYF. In nucleotides, the CDR3 is TGTGCCAGCAGTTTAAGACAGGACTACGAGCAGTACTTC.

This clonotype was observed a handful of times. This sequence joins TRBV20-1 and TRBJ2-7, with D perhaps matching TRBD1 or TRBD2 (5 bases each). Trimming pared 5 bases from V and 3 bases from J, leaving 14 bases between. Germline V gives CDR1 DFQATT, CDR2 SNEGSKA (reference sequence). CDR3 length equals 13 residues. The CDR3 DNA reads as TGCAGTGCTCTCGAGGGGACCCGCTACGAGCAGTACTTC. This gives the protein CSALEGTRYEQYF.

The rearrangement uses TRBV10-3 and TRBJ2-3, with TRBD2 matching over 8 bases. This CDR3 is built from 16 residues. In germline, CDR1 is ENHRY, CDR2 SYGVKD. The junction had 10 bases not matched to a gene; V was cut back by 4 bases and J by 4 bases. DNA of the CDR3: TGTGCCATCAGTGCGGGCCGGGAGGGCCGTGCAGATACGCAGTATTTT. As protein: CAISAGREGRADTQYF.

The chain is built from TRBV12-3 or TRBV12-4 and TRBJ2-3; TRBD1 matches 8 bases. This CDR3 comprises 17 residues. V was pared by 5 bases and J by 2 bases, with 12 bases of the junction left unmatched. CDR3 DNA: TGTGCCAGCAGTCCACAAGTAGGGACAGGCTACACAGATACGCAGTATTTT. Encoded protein: CASSPQVGTGYTDTQYF.

A remark on this clonotype: One base away lies a much larger clone, so this may be a sequencing read error. The V call is TRBV27, the J call TRBJ1-6; possible D gene TRBD1, 6 bases. Germline V gives CDR1 MNHEY, CDR2 SMNVEV (reference sequence). The CDR3 sequence is 14 residues long. CDR3 sequence (DNA): TGTGCCTGCAGCCAGGGACATATGCGGTCACCCCTCCACTTT. This gives the protein CACSQGHMRSPLHF.

Comment on this clonotype: Germline is not matched at one junction end, which may reflect a read error. The chain joins TRBV10-3 to TRBJ2-5; 7 bases fit TRBD1. The germline V gene encodes CDR1 ENHRY and CDR2 SYGVKD. This CDR3 is 13 amino acids long. The CDR3: CAISAQGEETQYF. In DNA, the CDR3 is TGCGCCATCAGTGCGCAGGGGGAAGAGACCCAGTACTTC.

This clonotype appeared a few times. In this CDR3 the conserved last residue, phenylalanine or tryptophan, is missing, so a read error is likely. This sequence joins TRBV7-2 and TRBJ2-7; no definite D call. The CDR3 runs to 14 residues. V gave up 3 bases and J gave up 2 bases, with 11 bases separating them. CDR1 SGHTA and CDR2 FQGNSA come from the germline V gene. The CDR3 is CASSLATITYEQYS. CDR3 nucleotides: TGTGCCAGCAGCTTGGCCACTATTACCTACGAGCAGTACTCC.

This clonotype was observed many times. The chain links TRBV12-3 or TRBV12-4 to TRBJ1-3; D is unclear. CDR3 size: 17 residues. Trimming pared 1 base from V and 2 bases from J, leaving 15 bases between. The CDR3 DNA is TGTGCCAGCAGTTTAGTACCGCCCTGGGTTACTGGAAACACCATATATTTT. Amino acids: CASSLVPPWVTGNTIYF.

This clonotype was found many times. The V gene is TRBV7-8, the J gene TRBJ2-2, with 8 nucleotides matching TRBD2. The CDR3 sequence is 15 residues long. The J segment lost 4 bases and the V segment lost 4 bases, leaving 5 bases of the junction unmatched. CDR1 is SGHVS and CDR2 is FQNEAQ in the germline V gene. This CDR3 reads CASSSSGGGTGELFF. DNA for the CDR3: TGTGCCAGCAGCTCCAGCGGGGGAGGCACCGGGGAGCTGTTTTTT.